This entry lists 8 T cell receptor beta chains sequenced from one sample in a study of blood T cell repertoires in COVID-19. Here immunoSEQ multiplex PCR was the method, and the copy in TCRdb shows in-frame clones only, minus some. The table shows fewer than 250,000 clones, with 85% occurring only once. Input material: peripheral blood. These TCRs come from an older woman with active or convalescent COVID-19.

The chain couples TRBV5-6 to TRBJ2-1; D possibly corresponds to TRBD1 (6 bases). There are 15 residues in the CDR3. The V gene lost 0 bases and the J gene lost 5 bases, with 12 bases spanning the gap. From germline, CDR1 is SGHDT and CDR2 YYEEEE. The CDR3 DNA sequence: TGTGCCAGCAGCTTGGACAGGGTAATCCACAATGAGCAGTTCTTC. It is translated as CASSLDRVIHNEQFF.

The rearrangement joins TRBV11-2 to TRBJ1-5, with TRBD1 matching over 10 bases. V gave up 1 base and J gave up 5 bases; unmatched junction bases: 2. Germline V gives CDR1 SGHAT, CDR2 FQNNGV. The CDR3 has 15 amino acids. CDR3 nucleotides: TGTGCCAGCAGCTTAGGGGACAGGGGACATCAGCCCCAGCATTTT. It yields the protein CASSLGDRGHQPQHF.

This clone was found once. The rearrangement links TRBV5-5 to TRBJ1-1; a possible D gene is TRBD1 (5 bases). The CDR3 loop spans 15 amino acids. Trimming removed 1 base from V and 0 bases from J, with 10 bases in between. The germline gives CDR1 SGHKS, CDR2 YYEKEE (reference sequence). The CDR3 region has the DNA TGTGCCAGCAGCTTGATTGGGGCCATGAACACTGAAGCTTTCTTT. This gives the protein CASSLIGAMNTEAFF.

The chain employs TRBV19 and TRBJ1-6; 8 bases agree with TRBD1. Germline V CDR1 and CDR2: LNHDA, SQIVND (reference sequence). Trimming took 3 bases from V and 14 from J; bases not matched to a gene: 15. The CDR3 consists of 16 residues. The CDR3 region is CASSIGLAGGRLSLHF. Here the CDR3 DNA reads TGTGCCAGTAGTATCGGCTTGGCAGGGGGCAGGTTGTCCCTCCACTTT.

The chain couples TRBV9 to TRBJ2-2; 7 bases map to TRBD1. The V segment lost 5 bases and the J segment 7 bases; nucleotides outside the gene matches: 11. Germline V lookup: CDR1 SGDLS, CDR2 YYNGEE. The CDR3 loop spans 15 amino acids. In DNA, the CDR3 is TGTGCCAGCAGGACCACTGACAGGGCCGGCGGGGAGCTGTTTTTT. As protein: CASRTTDRAGGELFF.

The chain recombines TRBV28 with TRBJ2-1; no firm D call. Germline CDR1 and CDR2: MDHEN and SYDVKM. The CDR3 covers 16 residues. Trimming stripped 6 bases from V and 0 bases from J, with 15 bases between. The CDR3 nucleotides are TGTGCCAGCAGGAATACTACACTCGTCTCCTACAATGAGCAGTTCTTC. Amino acids: CASRNTTLVSYNEQFF.

The chain couples TRBV5-6 to TRBJ1-2, with D possibly matching TRBD1 (6 bases). The length of the CDR3 is 16 residues. Trimming removed 0 bases at V and 5 bases at J, with 17 bases between. Germline CDR1 SGHDT, CDR2 YYEEEE. The CDR3 is CASSLAGAQGSYGYTF. The CDR3 bases are TGTGCCAGCAGCTTGGCTGGGGCCCAGGGGAGTTATGGCTACACCTTC.

The chain has TRBV6-5 and TRBJ2-1, with TRBD2 matching over 12 bases. The CDR3 runs to 16 residues. The germline V gene encodes CDR1 MNHEY and CDR2 SVGAGI. Losses at the gene ends were 4 bases for V and 10 bases for J; bases not matched to a gene: 11. In nucleotides, the CDR3 is TGTGCCAGCAGTTCAACGACTAGCGGGAGAATTAAGGAGCAGTTCTTC. Protein sequence: CASSSTTSGRIKEQFF.